This T cell receptor beta chain is drawn from a study of cytomegalovirus exposure and HLA in healthy donors. PCR involved 60 Vbeta and 13 Jbeta primers. The table came from immunoSEQ multiplex PCR; TCRdb's copy has only in-frame clones and leaves some out. The data contain around 270,000 clones, about four fifths of them singletons. This clone was seen more than once but under ten times. Its target is not known. Donors showed nominal health when sampled, although they likely had unrecorded immune exposures. General study results and limits: Sequencing likely generated an artifact that appeared as a cluster of highly shared sequence variants.

CDR1 is KGHSH, CDR2 LQKENI, per germline. The V end was cut by 6 bases, the J end by 0 bases, with 15 bases between. The CDR3 has 17 amino acids. This receptor was identified in a girl between 2 and 10 years old in good health and CMV-seronegative. Sequences were obtained from PBMCs. The J gene is TRBJ1-6, the V gene TRBV18; D gene unclear. DNA of the CDR3: TGTGCCAGCTCGGAACAGTTCCTAAGCTCCTATAATTCACCCCTCCACTTT. It yields the protein CASSEQFLSSYNSPLHF.